This T cell receptor beta chain was documented in a study of Ad26.COV2.S vaccination and SARS-CoV-2 variants. Overall study context: Into the muscle, Ad26.COV2.S was dosed once or twice, 56 days apart.

The treatment denotes: roughly 18 received Ad26.COV2.S at low or high dose, single or two shots; 5 received placebo; per-sample allocation not given. Sampling was performed 63 days after the first vaccine or placebo injection. Assay used: immunoSEQ multiplex PCR; TCRdb lists only in-frame clones, some missing. The sample has 380,000 or so clones, 88% seen once. CDR1 is SGDLS and CDR2 is YYNGEE in the germline V gene. With 0 bases removed from V and 4 bases from J, the gap between germline ends came to 16 bases. CDR3 size: 17 residues. The specimen was peripheral blood, collected in a trial of Ad26.COV2.S vaccine versus placebo. This sequence joins TRBV9 and TRBJ1-4; D may be TRBD1 (5 bases). The receptor was derived from a person aged 18-60 years who received the Ad26.COV2.S COVID-19 vaccine or a placebo. Here the CDR3 reads CASSVGNLPGYNEKLFF. The CDR3 nucleotides read TGTGCCAGCAGCGTAGGTAACCTACCAGGGTATAATGAAAAACTGTTTTTT. Combining the CDR3 with reference TRBV9 and TRBJ1-4 gives the whole variable domain DSGVTQTPKHLITATGQRVTLRCSPRSGDLSVYWYQQSLDQGLQFLIQYYNGEERAKGNILERFSAQQFPDLHSELNLSSLELGDSALYFCASSVGNLPGYNEKLFFGSGTQLSVL.